One sample yielded the 18 T cell receptor beta chains listed below, sequenced in a study of blood T cells in healthy people across ages. Primers used in a second PCR of about 6 to 11 cycles were a sample-barcoded 5' primer and a J-beta primer mix. MiXCR was run by TCRdb on the 5' RACE reads, yielding one entry per CDR3 protein. This sample has about 640,000 distinct CDR3 sequences, with around three fifths found just once. Sequences were obtained from blood. Source of these receptors: a man aged 60 to 75 in good health.

Points on this clonotype: A read error is possible here, since a much larger clone lies one base away. The rearrangement uses TRBV20-1 and TRBJ2-1; possible D gene TRBD1, 6 bases. Per the germline V gene, CDR1 is DFQATT and CDR2 is SNEGSKA (reference sequence). Trimming left V 0 bases short and J 8 bases short, with 17 bases between. The CDR3 consists of 15 residues. The CDR3 coding sequence is TGCAGTGCTAGAGATGGGGGCAGGGTTAACTATGAGCAGTTCTTC. This translates into CSARDGGRVNYEQFF.

This chain connects TRBV7-8 to TRBJ2-7; D gene unclear. The J call may be mistaken, given a closer DNA end match to TRBJ2-5. The CDR3 has 15 residues. Germline CDR1 is SGHVS and CDR2 is FQNEAQ. For the CDR3, the DNA is TGTGCCAGCAGCTTCCTAAGCACTCCTCAAGAGACCCAGTACTTC. Translating gives CASSFLSTPQETQYF.

This clonotype turned up a few times. The chain employs TRBV7-9 and TRBJ1-4; a weak D match, TRBD1 (5 bases). The V gene's germline CDR1 is SEHNR and CDR2 FQNEAQ (reference sequence). The V gene lost 5 bases and the J gene lost 10 bases, with 17 bases spanning the gap. The CDR3 covers 14 residues. The chain's CDR3 is CASSPTDPGGKLFF. CDR3 in DNA: TGTGCCAGCAGCCCGACAGATCCGGGTGGAAAACTGTTTTTT.

There are a few counts of this clonotype. The chain couples TRBV20-1 to TRBJ2-1, with TRBD2 as a possible D gene (6 bases). CDR1 and CDR2 from the germline V gene are DFQATT and SNEGSKA (reference sequence). CDR3 length: 12 residues. Trimming stripped 0 bases from V and 8 bases from J, with 8 bases between. CDR3 region: CSARDAGHEQFF. The CDR3 DNA reads TGCAGTGCTAGAGATGCGGGGCATGAGCAGTTCTTC.

The V call is TRBV6-2 or TRBV6-3, the J call TRBJ1-2; D call uncertain. The V gene lost 5 bases and the J gene lost 8 bases, with 18 bases spanning the gap. Germline CDR1 reads MNHEY; CDR2 reads SVGEGT. The CDR3 is 14 residues long. The CDR3 coding sequence is TGTGCCAGCAGTACCCCCGGCAGGTTCGGCGGCTACACCTTC. This codes for CASSTPGRFGGYTF.

The chain has TRBV20-1 and TRBJ2-5; D is unresolved. This CDR3 is 13 amino acids long. Germline V gene lookup returns CDR1 DFQATT and CDR2 SNEGSKA (reference sequence). Trimming removed 5 bases from V and 5 bases from J, with 15 bases in between. The CDR3 reads CSADGQGLETQYF. The CDR3 DNA follows: TGCAGTGCTGATGGTCAAGGGCTTGAGACCCAGTACTTC.

This rearrangement joins TRBV12-3 or TRBV12-4 to TRBJ1-2; TRBD1 matches at 12 bases. V was pared by 4 bases and J by 3 bases, with 3 bases of the junction left unmatched. The CDR3 consists of 15 residues. Here the CDR3 DNA reads TGTGCCAGCAGTTGGGGGACAGGGGGCTACTATGGCTACACCTTC. Protein product: CASSWGTGGYYGYTF.

This clonotype appeared a single time. Written as DNA, the CDR3 is TGTGCCAGCAAATCCGGGACCGGGGACTATGGCTACACCTTC. Residues: CASKSGTGDYGYTF. The rearrangement joins TRBV2 to TRBJ1-2; maybe TRBD1 (5 bases). Germline loops: CDR1 SNHLY, CDR2 FYNNEI. V lost 7 bases, J lost 3 bases, and 15 bases lay in between. The CDR3 contains 14 residues.

J is TRBJ2-1 and V is TRBV5-1; D is perhaps TRBD1 (5 bases). V was clipped by 0 bases and J by 5 bases, with 12 bases between them. The CDR3 totals 15 residues. From germline, CDR1 is SGHRS and CDR2 YFSETQ. CDR3 region: CASSLGSGNDNEQFF. CDR3 DNA: TGCGCCAGCAGCTTGGGTTCAGGGAATGACAATGAGCAGTTCTTC.

This chain links TRBV5-1 with TRBJ2-3, with 7 positions matching TRBD1. Germline CDR1 SGHRS, CDR2 YFSETQ. This CDR3 contains 15 residues. Trimming took 4 bases from V and 2 from J; bases not matched to a gene: 7. The CDR3 region is CASSPRTGDTDTQYF. CDR3 DNA: TGCGCCAGCAGCCCACGGACAGGAGACACAGATACGCAGTATTTT.

A word on this clonotype: The junction does not match germline at one end; this may be a read error. The chain links TRBV6-6 to TRBJ2-5, with D perhaps TRBD2 (7 bases). The V gene's germline CDR1 is MNHNY and CDR2 SVGAGI (reference sequence). This CDR3 contains 15 residues. In DNA, the CDR3 is TGTGCCAGCAGAGAGACACATCGGGGGGCAGAGTCCCAGTACTTC. As protein: CASRETHRGAESQYF.

This clonotype was seen only a few times. This rearrangement joins TRBV20-1 to TRBJ2-7; 7 bases line up with TRBD2. The CDR3 totals 11 residues. From germline, CDR1 is DFQATT and CDR2 SNEGSKA (reference sequence). Trimming took 7 bases from V and 4 from J; bases not matched to a gene: 4. In DNA form, the CDR3 reads TGCAGTGGCCGGGGGGAGTACGAGCAGTACTTC. Encoded protein: CSGRGEYEQYF.

V is TRBV20-1 and J is TRBJ2-1; TRBD1 agrees at 9 bases. There are 14 residues in the CDR3. Germline V lookup: CDR1 DFQATT, CDR2 SNEGSKA (reference sequence). V was clipped by 3 bases and J by 6 bases; unmatched bases: 6. CDR3 in DNA: TGCAGTGCTAGTACCGGGACAGGGCCCAATGAGCAGTTCTTC. Translating gives CSASTGTGPNEQFF.

The gene calls are TRBV29-1 and TRBJ2-1; D unclear. With 4 bases removed from V and 0 bases from J, the gap between germline ends came to 10 bases. CDR3 length equals 14 residues. Germline assignment: CDR1 SQVTM and CDR2 ANQGSEA. The CDR3 DNA reads as TGCAGCGTTGGCAGCTACCACTCCTACAATGAGCAGTTCTTC. This sequence encodes CSVGSYHSYNEQFF.

This clonotype has a handful of counts. The V gene is TRBV20-1, the J gene TRBJ1-6, with D possibly matching TRBD1 (5 bases). The CDR3 extends over 14 amino acids. V was shortened by 6 bases and J by 7 bases, with 16 bases between the two germline ends. CDR1 and CDR2 (germline): DFQATT, SNEGSKA (reference sequence). In DNA form, the CDR3 reads TGCAGTGCAGTCCCGGCACAGGCAAATTCACCCCTCCACTTT. This codes for CSAVPAQANSPLHF.

This clonotype was observed once. The gene calls are TRBV24-1 and TRBJ2-2, with 8 nucleotides matching TRBD1. Unmatched junction bases numbered 12, after V lost 5 bases and J lost 5 bases. This CDR3 is 17 amino acids long. Germline V gene sequence: CDR1 KGHDR, CDR2 SFDVKD. CDR3: CATSGGSRGLGTGELFF. CDR3 bases: TGTGCCACCAGTGGCGGATCCAGGGGGCTGGGAACCGGGGAGCTGTTTTTT.

This chain's CDR3 is CSVAESSGNTIYF. CDR3 DNA sequence: TGCAGCGTTGCAGAGAGCTCTGGAAACACCATATATTTT. The V gene is TRBV29-1, the J gene TRBJ1-3; no clear D. Germline V gene sequence: CDR1 SQVTM, CDR2 ANQGSEA. V lost 4 bases and J 0 bases, leaving 7 bases between the germline ends. The CDR3 covers 13 residues.

The V gene is TRBV29-1, the J gene TRBJ1-1, with TRBD1 identical over 10 bases. V gave up 6 bases and J gave up 1 base; unmatched junction bases: 5. This CDR3 is 14 amino acids long. Germline V gene lookup returns CDR1 SQVTM and CDR2 ANQGSEA. In nucleotides, the CDR3 is TGCAGCGTGACAGGGGGCGAATGGAACACTGAAGCTTTCTTT. This translates into CSVTGGEWNTEAFF.